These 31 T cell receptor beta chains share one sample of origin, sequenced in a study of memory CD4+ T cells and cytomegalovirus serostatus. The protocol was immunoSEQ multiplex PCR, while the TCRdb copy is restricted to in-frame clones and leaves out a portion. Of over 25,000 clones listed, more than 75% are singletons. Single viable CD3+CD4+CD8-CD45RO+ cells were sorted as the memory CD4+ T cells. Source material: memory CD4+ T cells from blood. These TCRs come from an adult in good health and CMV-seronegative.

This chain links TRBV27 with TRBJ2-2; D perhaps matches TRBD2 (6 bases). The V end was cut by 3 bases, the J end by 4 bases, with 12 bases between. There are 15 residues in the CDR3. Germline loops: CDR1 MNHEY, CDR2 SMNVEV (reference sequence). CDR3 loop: CASSFMGLRTGELFF. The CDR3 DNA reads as TGTGCCAGCAGTTTCATGGGACTTCGCACCGGGGAGCTGTTTTTT.

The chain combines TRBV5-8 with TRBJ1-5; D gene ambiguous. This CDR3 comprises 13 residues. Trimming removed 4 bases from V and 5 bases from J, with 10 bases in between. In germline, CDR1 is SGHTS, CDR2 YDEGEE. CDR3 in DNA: TGTGCCAGCAGCCTGAGGTTAGATCAGCCCCAGCATTTT. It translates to CASSLRLDQPQHF. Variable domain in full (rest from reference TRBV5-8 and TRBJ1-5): EAGVTQSPTHLIKTRGQQATLRCSPISGHTSVYWYQQALGLGLQFLLWYDEGEERNRGNFPPRFSGRQFPNYSSELNVNALELEDSALYLCASSLRLDQPQHFGDGTRLSIL.

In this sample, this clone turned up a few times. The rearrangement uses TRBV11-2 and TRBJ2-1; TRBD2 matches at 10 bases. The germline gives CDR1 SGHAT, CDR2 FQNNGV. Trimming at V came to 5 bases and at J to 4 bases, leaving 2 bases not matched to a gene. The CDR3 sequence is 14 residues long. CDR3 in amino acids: CASSGTSDYNEQFF. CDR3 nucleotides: TGTGCCAGCAGCGGGACTAGCGATTACAATGAGCAGTTCTTC.

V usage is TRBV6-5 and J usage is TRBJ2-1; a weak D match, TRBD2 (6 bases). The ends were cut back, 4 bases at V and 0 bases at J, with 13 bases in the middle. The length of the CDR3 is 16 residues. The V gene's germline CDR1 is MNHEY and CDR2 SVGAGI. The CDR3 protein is CASSLNSGYSYNEQFF. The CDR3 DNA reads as TGTGCCAGCAGTTTGAATAGCGGATACTCCTACAATGAGCAGTTCTTC.

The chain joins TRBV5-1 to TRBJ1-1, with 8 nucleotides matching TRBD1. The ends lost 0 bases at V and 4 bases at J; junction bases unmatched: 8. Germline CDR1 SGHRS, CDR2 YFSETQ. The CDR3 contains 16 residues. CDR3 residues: CASSLAGQGATTEAFF. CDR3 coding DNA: TGCGCCAGCAGCTTGGCCGGGCAGGGGGCGACCACTGAAGCTTTCTTT.

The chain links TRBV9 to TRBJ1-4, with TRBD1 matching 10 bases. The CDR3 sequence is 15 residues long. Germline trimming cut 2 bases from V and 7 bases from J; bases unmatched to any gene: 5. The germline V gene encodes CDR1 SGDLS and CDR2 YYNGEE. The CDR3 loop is CASSVGQGEAEKLFF. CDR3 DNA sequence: TGTGCCAGCAGCGTCGGACAGGGGGAGGCTGAAAAACTGTTTTTT.

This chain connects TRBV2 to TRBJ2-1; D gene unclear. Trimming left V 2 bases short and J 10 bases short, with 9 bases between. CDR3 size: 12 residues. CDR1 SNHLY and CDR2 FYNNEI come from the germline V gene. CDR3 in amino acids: CASSELRLEQFF. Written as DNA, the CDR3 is TGTGCCAGCAGTGAACTTAGGCTCGAGCAGTTCTTC.

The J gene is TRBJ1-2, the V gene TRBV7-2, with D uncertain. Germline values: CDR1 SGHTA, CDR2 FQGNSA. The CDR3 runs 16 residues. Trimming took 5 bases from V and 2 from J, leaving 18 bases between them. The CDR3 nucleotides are TGTGCCAGCAGCAAAAATATGGCGTTTGGGAACTATGGCTACACCTTC. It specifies CASSKNMAFGNYGYTF.

This CDR3 reads CASSLNESDRVPSQYF. CDR3 nucleotide sequence: TGTGCCAGCAGCTTGAATGAAAGCGACAGGGTACCTTCACAGTACTTC. The genes are TRBV5-4 and TRBJ2-4, with 7 nucleotides matching TRBD1. The CDR3 runs to 16 residues. V was pared by 1 base and J by 13 bases, with 17 bases of the junction left unmatched. Germline V CDR1 and CDR2: SGHNT, YYREEE (reference sequence).

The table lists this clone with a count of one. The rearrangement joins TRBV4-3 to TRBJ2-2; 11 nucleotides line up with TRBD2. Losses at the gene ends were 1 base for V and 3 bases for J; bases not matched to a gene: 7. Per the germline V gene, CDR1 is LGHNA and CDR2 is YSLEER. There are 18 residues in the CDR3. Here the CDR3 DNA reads TGCGCCAGCAGCCAAGCCCCCCTAGCGGGAGGTTACACCGGGGAGCTGTTTTTT. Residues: CASSQAPLAGGYTGELFF.

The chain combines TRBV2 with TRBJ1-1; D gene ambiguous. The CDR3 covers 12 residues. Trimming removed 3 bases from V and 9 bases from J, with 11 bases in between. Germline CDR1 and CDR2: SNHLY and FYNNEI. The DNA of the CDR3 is TGTGCCAGCAGTGATTGGCAGCGCCAAGCTTTCTTT. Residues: CASSDWQRQAFF.

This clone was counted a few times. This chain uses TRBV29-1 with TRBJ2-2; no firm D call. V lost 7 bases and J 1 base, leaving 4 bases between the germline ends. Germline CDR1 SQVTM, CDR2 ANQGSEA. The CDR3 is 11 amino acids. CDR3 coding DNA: TGCAGCGCCTGGAACACCGGGGAGCTGTTTTTT. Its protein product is CSAWNTGELFF.

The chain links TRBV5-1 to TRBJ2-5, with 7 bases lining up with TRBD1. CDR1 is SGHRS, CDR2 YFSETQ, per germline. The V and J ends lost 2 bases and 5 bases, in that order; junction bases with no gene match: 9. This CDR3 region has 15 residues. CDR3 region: CASSFKQGSGETQYF. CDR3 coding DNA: TGCGCCAGCAGCTTTAAACAGGGGTCGGGGGAGACCCAGTACTTC.

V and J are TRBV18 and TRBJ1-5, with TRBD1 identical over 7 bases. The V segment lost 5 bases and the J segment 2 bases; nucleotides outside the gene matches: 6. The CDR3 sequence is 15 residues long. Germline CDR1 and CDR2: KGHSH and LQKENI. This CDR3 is CASSSNRGGNQPQHF. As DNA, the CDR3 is TGTGCCAGCTCATCAAACAGGGGTGGCAATCAGCCCCAGCATTTT. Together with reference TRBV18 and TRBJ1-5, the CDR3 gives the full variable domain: NAGVMQNPRHLVRRRGQEARLRCSPMKGHSHVYWYRQLPEEGLKFMVYLQKENIIDESGMPKERFSAEFPKEGPSILRIQQVVRGDSAAYFCASSSNRGGNQPQHFGDGTRLSIL.

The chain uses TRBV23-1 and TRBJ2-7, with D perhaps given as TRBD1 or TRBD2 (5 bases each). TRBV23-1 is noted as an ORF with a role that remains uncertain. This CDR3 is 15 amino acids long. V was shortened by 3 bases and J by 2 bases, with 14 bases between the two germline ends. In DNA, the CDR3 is TGCGCCAGCAGTCAGGGGGACCTCCGCACCTACGAGCAGTACTTC. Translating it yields CASSQGDLRTYEQYF.

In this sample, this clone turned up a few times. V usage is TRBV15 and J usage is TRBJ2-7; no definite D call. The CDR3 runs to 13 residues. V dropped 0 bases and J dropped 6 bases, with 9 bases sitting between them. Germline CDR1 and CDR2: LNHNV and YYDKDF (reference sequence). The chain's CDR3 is CATSRDEAVEQYF. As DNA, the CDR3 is TGTGCCACCAGCAGAGATGAGGCGGTCGAGCAGTACTTC. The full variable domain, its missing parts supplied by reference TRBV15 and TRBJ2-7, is DAMVIQNPRYQVTQFGKPVTLSCSQTLNHNVMYWYQQKSSQAPKLLFHYYDKDFNNEADTPDNFQSRRPNTSFCFLDIRSPGLGDTAMYLCATSRDEAVEQYFGPGTRLTVT.

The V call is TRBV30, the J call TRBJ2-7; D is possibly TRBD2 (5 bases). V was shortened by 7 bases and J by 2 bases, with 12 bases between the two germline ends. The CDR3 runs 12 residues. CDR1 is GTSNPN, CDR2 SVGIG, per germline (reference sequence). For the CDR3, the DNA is TGTGCCTCCCGGACTGACGCCTACGAGCAGTACTTC. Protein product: CASRTDAYEQYF.

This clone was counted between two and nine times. The DNA of the CDR3 is TGTGCCAGCAGCCGCTCAGGGGGCGACTATGGCTACACCTTC. It translates to CASSRSGGDYGYTF. The V call is TRBV5-6, the J call TRBJ1-2; TRBD1 matches 8 bases. V was pared by 4 bases and J by 3 bases, with 5 bases of the junction left unmatched. This CDR3 is built from 14 residues. Germline CDR1 and CDR2: SGHDT and YYEEEE.

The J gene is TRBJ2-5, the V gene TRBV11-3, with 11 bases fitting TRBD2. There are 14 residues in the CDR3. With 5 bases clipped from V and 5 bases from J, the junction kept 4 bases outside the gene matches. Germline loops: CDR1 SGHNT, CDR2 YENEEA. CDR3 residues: CASSPRTSGETQYF. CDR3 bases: TGTGCCAGCAGCCCGAGGACTAGCGGGGAGACCCAGTACTTC.

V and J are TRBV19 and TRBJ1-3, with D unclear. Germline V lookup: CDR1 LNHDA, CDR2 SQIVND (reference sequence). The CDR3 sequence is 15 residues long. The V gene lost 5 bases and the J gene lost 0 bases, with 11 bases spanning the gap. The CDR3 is CASSYGEISGNTIYF. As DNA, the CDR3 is TGTGCCAGTAGTTATGGGGAGATCTCTGGAAACACCATATATTTT. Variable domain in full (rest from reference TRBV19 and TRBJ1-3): DGGITQSPKYLFRKEGQNVTLSCEQNLNHDAMYWYRQDPGQGLRLIYYSQIVNDFQKGDIAEGYSVSREKKESFPLTVTSAQKNPTAFYLCASSYGEISGNTIYFGEGSWLTVV.

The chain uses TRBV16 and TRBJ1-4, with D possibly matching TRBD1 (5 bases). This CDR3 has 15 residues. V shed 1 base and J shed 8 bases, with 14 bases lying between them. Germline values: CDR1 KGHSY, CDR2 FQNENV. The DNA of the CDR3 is TGTGCCAGCAGCCAATTTGGCCAGGGCGGAGAAAAACTGTTTTTT. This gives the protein CASSQFGQGGEKLFF.

The CDR3 here is CASSMTGWASNTEAFF. The DNA for the CDR3 is TGTGCCAGTAGTATGACAGGGTGGGCATCGAACACTGAAGCTTTCTTT. The chain combines TRBV19 with TRBJ1-1; 7 bases agree with TRBD1. This CDR3 region has 16 residues. From germline, CDR1 is LNHDA and CDR2 SQIVND (reference sequence). With 3 bases clipped from V and 1 base from J, the junction kept 8 bases outside the gene matches.

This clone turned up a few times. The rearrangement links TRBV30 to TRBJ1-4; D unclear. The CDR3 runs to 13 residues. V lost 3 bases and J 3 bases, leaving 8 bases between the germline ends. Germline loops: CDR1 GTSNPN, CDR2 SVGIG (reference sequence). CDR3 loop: CAWRSLPNEKLFF. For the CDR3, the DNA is TGTGCCTGGAGAAGTCTACCTAATGAAAAACTGTTTTTT.

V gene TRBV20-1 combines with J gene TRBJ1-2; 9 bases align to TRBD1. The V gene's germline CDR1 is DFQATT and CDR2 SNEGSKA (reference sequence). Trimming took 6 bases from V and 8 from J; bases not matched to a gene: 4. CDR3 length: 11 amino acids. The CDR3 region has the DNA TGCAGTGCCGGGACAGGGACCGGCTACACCTTC. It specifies CSAGTGTGYTF.

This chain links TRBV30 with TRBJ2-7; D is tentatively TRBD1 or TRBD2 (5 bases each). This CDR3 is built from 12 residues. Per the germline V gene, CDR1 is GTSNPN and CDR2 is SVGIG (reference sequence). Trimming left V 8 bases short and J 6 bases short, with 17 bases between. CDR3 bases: TGTGCCACTAAGGGCAGGGCGGGCGAGCAGTACTTC. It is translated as CATKGRAGEQYF.

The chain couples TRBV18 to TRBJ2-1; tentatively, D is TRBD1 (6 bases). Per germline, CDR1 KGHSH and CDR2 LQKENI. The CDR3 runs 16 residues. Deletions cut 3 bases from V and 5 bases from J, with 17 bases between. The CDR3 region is CASSPGEMGHNNEQFF. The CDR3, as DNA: TGTGCCAGCTCACCGGGGGAAATGGGACACAACAATGAGCAGTTCTTC.

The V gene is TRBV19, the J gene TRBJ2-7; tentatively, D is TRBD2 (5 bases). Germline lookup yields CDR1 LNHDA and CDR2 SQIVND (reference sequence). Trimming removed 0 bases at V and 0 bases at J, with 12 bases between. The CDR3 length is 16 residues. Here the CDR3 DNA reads TGTGCCAGTAGTATAGACGAGGGTTCGAGCTCCTACGAGCAGTACTTC. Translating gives CASSIDEGSSSYEQYF. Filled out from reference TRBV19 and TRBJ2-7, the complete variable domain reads DGGITQSPKYLFRKEGQNVTLSCEQNLNHDAMYWYRQDPGQGLRLIYYSQIVNDFQKGDIAEGYSVSREKKESFPLTVTSAQKNPTAFYLCASSIDEGSSSYEQYFGPGTRLTVT.

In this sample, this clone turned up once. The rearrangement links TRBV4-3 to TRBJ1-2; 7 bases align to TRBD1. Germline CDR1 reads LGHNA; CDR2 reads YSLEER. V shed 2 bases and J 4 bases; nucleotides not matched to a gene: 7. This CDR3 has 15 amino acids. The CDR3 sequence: CASSQPETGSYGYTF. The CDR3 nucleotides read TGCGCCAGCAGCCAACCAGAGACAGGGTCCTATGGCTACACCTTC.

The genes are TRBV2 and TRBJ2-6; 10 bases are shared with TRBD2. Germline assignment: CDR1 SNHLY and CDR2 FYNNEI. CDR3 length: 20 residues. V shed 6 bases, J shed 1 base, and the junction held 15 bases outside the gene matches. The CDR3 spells CASRVTPQAGGPSGANVLTF. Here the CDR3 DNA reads TGTGCCAGCAGAGTGACCCCTCAAGCGGGGGGGCCATCTGGGGCCAACGTCCTGACTTTC. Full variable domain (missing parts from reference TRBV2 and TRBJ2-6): EPEVTQTPSHQVTQMGQEVILRCVPISNHLYFYWYRQILGQKVEFLVSFYNNEISEKSEIFDDQFSVERPDGSNFTLKIRSTKLEDSAMYFCASRVTPQAGGPSGANVLTFGAGSRLTVL.

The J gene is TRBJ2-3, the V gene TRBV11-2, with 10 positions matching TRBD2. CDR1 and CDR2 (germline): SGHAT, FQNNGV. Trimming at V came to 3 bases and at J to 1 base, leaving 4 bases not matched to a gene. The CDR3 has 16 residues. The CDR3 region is CASSFLAGAGTDTQYF. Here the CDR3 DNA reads TGTGCCAGCAGCTTTCTAGCGGGGGCCGGCACAGATACGCAGTATTTT.

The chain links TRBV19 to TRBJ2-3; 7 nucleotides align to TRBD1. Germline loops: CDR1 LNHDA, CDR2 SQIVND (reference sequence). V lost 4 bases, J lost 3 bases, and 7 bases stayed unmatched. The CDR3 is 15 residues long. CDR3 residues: CASSTNRGGTDTQYF. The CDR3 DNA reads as TGTGCCAGTAGTACCAACAGGGGTGGGACAGATACGCAGTATTTT.